The 2 T cell receptor beta chains reported below all come from one sample, sequenced in a study of metastatic and nonmetastatic thyroid tumors. All patients were treatment-naive before thyroid surgery. TCRdb re-clonotyped the PCR reads through MiXCR. The sample includes about 32,000 clones, around a fifth seen only once; the top ten take 8%. The specimen was blood. The receptor source for this set is a female donor with papillary thyroid cancer or a benign thyroid nodule (not recorded which). Some clones in this sample may be carry-over from other donors' samples.

The CDR3 is CAISEPLQGTYNEQFF. The CDR3 region has the DNA TGTGCCATCAGTGAGCCCTTACAGGGAACCTACAATGAGCAGTTCTTC. The chain employs TRBV10-3 and TRBJ2-1; possibly TRBD1 for D (6 bases). CDR1 is ENHRY, CDR2 SYGVKD, per germline. Trimming stripped 2 bases from V and 2 bases from J, with 13 bases between. The CDR3 runs to 16 residues.

This clone was found many times. At one boundary the junction diverges from the germline segment, which might be a read error. The genes are TRBV20-1 and TRBJ1-2; 9 bases match TRBD1. This CDR3 spans 19 amino acids. Germline CDR1 and CDR2: DFQATT and SNEGSKA (reference sequence). The CDR3 DNA follows: TGCGGTGCTAGAGACCGCCGCAATGTACCGGGACAGGGAAGCTATGGCTACACCTTC. Its translation is CGARDRRNVPGQGSYGYTF.